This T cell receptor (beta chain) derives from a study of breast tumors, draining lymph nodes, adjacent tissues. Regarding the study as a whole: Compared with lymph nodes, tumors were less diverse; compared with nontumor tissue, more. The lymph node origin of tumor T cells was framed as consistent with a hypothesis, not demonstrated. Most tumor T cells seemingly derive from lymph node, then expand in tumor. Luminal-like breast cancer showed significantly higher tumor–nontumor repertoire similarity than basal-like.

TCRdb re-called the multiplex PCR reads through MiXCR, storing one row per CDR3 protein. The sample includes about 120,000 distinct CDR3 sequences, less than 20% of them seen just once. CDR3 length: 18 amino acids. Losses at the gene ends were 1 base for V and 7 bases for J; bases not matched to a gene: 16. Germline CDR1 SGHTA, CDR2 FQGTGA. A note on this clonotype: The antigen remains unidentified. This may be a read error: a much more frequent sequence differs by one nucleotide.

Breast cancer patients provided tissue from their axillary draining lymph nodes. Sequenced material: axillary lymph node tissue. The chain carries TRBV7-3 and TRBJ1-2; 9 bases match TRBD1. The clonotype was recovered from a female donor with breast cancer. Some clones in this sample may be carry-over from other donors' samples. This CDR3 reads CASSLIGGQGLQDCGYTF. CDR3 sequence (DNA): TGTGCCAGCAGCTTAATCGGTGGACAGGGGCTTCAGGACTGTGGCTACACCTTC. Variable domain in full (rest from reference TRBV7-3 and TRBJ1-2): GAGVSQTPSNKVTEKGKYVELRCDPISGHTALYWYRQSLGQGPEFLIYFQGTGAADDSGLPNDRFFAVRPEGSVSTLKIQRTERGDSAVYLCASSLIGGQGLQDCGYTFGSGTRLTVV.